This is a list of T cell receptor beta chains from one sample in a study of pediatric ulcerative colitis. Assay used: immunoSEQ multiplex PCR; TCRdb lists only in-frame clones, some missing. The sample has more than 40,000 clones, roughly 79% seen once. Sequencing was carried out using gut tissue. All receptors derive from a girl aged 5 to 17 with moderate ulcerative colitis. CDR3s include the opening cysteine and the closing phenylalanine or tryptophan. D genes are given only for firm matches. Rows may omit the clone size; those that give it use once, few, many or a size class.

J gene: TRBJ1-2
D gene: .
clone size: .
V gene: TRBV14
CDR3 protein: CASSQGDSFRGYTF
CDR3 DNA: TGTGCCAGCAGCCAAGGAGACAGCTTTCGGGGCTACACCTTC

J gene: TRBJ2-5
D gene: .
clone size: once
V gene: TRBV6-5
CDR3 protein: CASSYSRVVETQYF
CDR3 DNA: TGTGCCAGCAGTTACTCTAGGGTTGTAGAGACCCAGTACTTC

J gene: TRBJ1-1
D gene: .
clone size: .
V gene: TRBV7-2
CDR3 protein: CASSHGVRTEAFF
CDR3 DNA: TGTGCCAGCAGCCATGGGGTAAGGACTGAAGCTTTCTTT

J gene: TRBJ1-6
D gene: .
clone size: .
V gene: TRBV5-1
CDR3 protein: CASSLTNSPLHF
CDR3 DNA: TGCGCCAGCAGCTTGACCAATTCACCCCTCCACTTT

J gene: TRBJ2-1
D gene: TRBD2
clone size: .
V gene: TRBV5-5
CDR3 protein: CASSTGAGGVNEQFF
CDR3 DNA: TGTGCCAGCAGCACCGGAGCGGGAGGGGTCAATGAGCAGTTCTTC

J gene: TRBJ2-3
D gene: .
clone size: .
V gene: TRBV14
CDR3 protein: CASSQPIYTDTQYF
CDR3 DNA: TGTGCCAGCAGCCAACCAATTTACACAGATACGCAGTATTTT

J gene: TRBJ1-6
D gene: .
clone size: few
V gene: TRBV7-2
CDR3 protein: CASSLGHHNSPLHF
CDR3 DNA: TGTGCCAGCAGCTTAGGACACCATAATTCACCCCTCCACTTT

J gene: TRBJ2-1
D gene: .
clone size: .
V gene: TRBV4-2
CDR3 protein: CASSQEGGEGYYYNEQFF
CDR3 DNA: TGTGCCAGCAGCCAAGAAGGAGGGGAAGGGTACTACTACAATGAGCAGTTCTTC

J gene: TRBJ2-3
D gene: TRBD2
clone size: .
V gene: TRBV14
CDR3 protein: CASSPRGSGYITDTQYF
CDR3 DNA: TGTGCCAGCAGCCCTCGAGGTAGCGGGTATATCACAGATACGCAGTATTTT

J gene: TRBJ1-3
D gene: TRBD1
clone size: .
V gene: TRBV9
CDR3 protein: CASSVTGDGNTIYF
CDR3 DNA: TGTGCCAGCAGCGTGACAGGGGACGGAAACACCATATATTTT

J gene: TRBJ2-3
D gene: TRBD2
clone size: .
V gene: TRBV11-2
CDR3 protein: CASSFGGTSTDTQYF
CDR3 DNA: TGTGCCAGCAGCTTCGGGGGGACTAGCACAGATACGCAGTATTTT

J gene: TRBJ1-1
D gene: .
clone size: .
V gene: TRBV7-8
CDR3 protein: CASSFLRRDAALLNTEAFF
CDR3 DNA: TGTGCCAGCAGCTTCCTCCGACGGGACGCCGCGCTCCTGAACACTGAAGCTTTCTTT

J gene: TRBJ1-6
D gene: .
clone size: .
V gene: TRBV19
CDR3 protein: CASRNYNSPLHF
CDR3 DNA: TGTGCCAGTAGGAACTATAATTCACCCCTCCACTTT

J gene: TRBJ2-5
D gene: TRBD1
clone size: .
V gene: TRBV5-1
CDR3 protein: CASSGQGQGTGETQYF
CDR3 DNA: TGCGCCAGCAGCGGGCAGGGACAGGGGACGGGAGAGACCCAGTACTTC

J gene: TRBJ1-2
D gene: TRBD1
clone size: few
V gene: TRBV28
CDR3 protein: CASSLGTGGNGYTF
CDR3 DNA: TGTGCCAGCAGTTTAGGGACAGGGGGCAATGGCTACACCTTC

J gene: TRBJ1-5
D gene: .
clone size: .
V gene: TRBV6-5
CDR3 protein: CASSYSGFQPQHF
CDR3 DNA: TGTGCCAGCAGTTACTCAGGGTTTCAGCCCCAGCATTTT

J gene: TRBJ1-3
D gene: .
clone size: .
V gene: TRBV11-2
CDR3 protein: CASSLGGGGYSGNTIYF
CDR3 DNA: TGTGCCAGCAGCTTAGGGGGGGGCGGATACTCTGGAAACACCATATATTTT

J gene: TRBJ1-3
D gene: .
clone size: .
V gene: TRBV6-5
CDR3 protein: CASSYSRVSGNTIYF
CDR3 DNA: TGTGCCAGCAGTTACTCGAGGGTCTCTGGAAACACCATATATTTT

J gene: TRBJ2-7
D gene: TRBD2
clone size: .
V gene: TRBV6-5
CDR3 protein: CASRGLAGGSYEQYF
CDR3 DNA: TGTGCCAGCAGGGGATTAGCGGGAGGTTCCTACGAGCAGTACTTC

J gene: TRBJ2-3
D gene: .
clone size: .
V gene: TRBV9
CDR3 protein: CASSVAGETDTQYF
CDR3 DNA: TGTGCCAGCAGCGTAGCGGGAGAGACAGATACGCAGTATTTT

J gene: TRBJ1-3
D gene: .
clone size: .
V gene: TRBV4-3
CDR3 protein: CASSQDSNRGTGNTIYF
CDR3 DNA: TGCGCCAGCAGCCAAGACAGCAACCGGGGTACTGGAAACACCATATATTTT

J gene: TRBJ2-7
D gene: .
clone size: .
V gene: TRBV18
CDR3 protein: CASLGERNSYEQYF
CDR3 DNA: TGTGCCAGCCTAGGGGAAAGGAACTCCTACGAGCAGTACTTC

J gene: TRBJ2-5
D gene: .
clone size: once
V gene: TRBV6-5
CDR3 protein: CASSQLRGAETQYF
CDR3 DNA: TGTGCCAGCAGTCAGCTTCGGGGGGCAGAGACCCAGTACTTC

J gene: TRBJ2-2
D gene: TRBD2
clone size: once
V gene: TRBV5-1
CDR3 protein: CASSFELAGNTGELFF
CDR3 DNA: TGCGCCAGCAGCTTTGAACTAGCGGGAAACACCGGGGAGCTGTTTTTT

J gene: TRBJ2-1
D gene: .
clone size: .
V gene: TRBV5-1
CDR3 protein: CASSLGGHPIYNEQFF
CDR3 DNA: TGCGCCAGCAGCTTGGGGGGACATCCGATCTACAATGAGCAGTTCTTC

J gene: TRBJ1-4
D gene: TRBD1
clone size: .
V gene: TRBV13
CDR3 protein: CASSPQGLNEKLFF
CDR3 DNA: TGTGCCAGCAGCCCACAGGGGCTTAATGAAAAACTGTTTTTT

J gene: TRBJ2-1
D gene: TRBD1
clone size: .
V gene: TRBV5-1
CDR3 protein: CASSDGQGADEQFF
CDR3 DNA: TGCGCCAGCAGCGATGGACAGGGGGCCGATGAGCAGTTCTTC